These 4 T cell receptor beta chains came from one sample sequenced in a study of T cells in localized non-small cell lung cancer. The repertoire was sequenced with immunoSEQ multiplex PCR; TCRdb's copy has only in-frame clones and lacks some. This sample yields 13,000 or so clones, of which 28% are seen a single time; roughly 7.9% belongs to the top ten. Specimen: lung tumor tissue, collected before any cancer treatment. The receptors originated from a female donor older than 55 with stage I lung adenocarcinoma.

CDR3 nucleotides: TGTGCCAGCAGCCTACTTCGCAGCGGGGGAAGTTGGTCCTACAATGAGCAGTTCTTC. It specifies CASSLLRSGGSWSYNEQFF. The chain recombines TRBV14 with TRBJ2-1; 8 bases fit TRBD2. Germline V gene lookup returns CDR1 SGHDN and CDR2 FVKESK. The CDR3 loop spans 19 amino acids. The junction had 15 bases not matched to a gene; V was cut back by 4 bases and J by 1 base.

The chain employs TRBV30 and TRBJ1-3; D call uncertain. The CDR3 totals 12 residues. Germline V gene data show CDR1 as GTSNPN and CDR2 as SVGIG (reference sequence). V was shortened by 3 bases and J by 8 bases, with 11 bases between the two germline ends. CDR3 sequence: CAWSLISDTIYF. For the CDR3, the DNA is TGTGCCTGGAGCCTAATTAGTGACACCATATATTTT.

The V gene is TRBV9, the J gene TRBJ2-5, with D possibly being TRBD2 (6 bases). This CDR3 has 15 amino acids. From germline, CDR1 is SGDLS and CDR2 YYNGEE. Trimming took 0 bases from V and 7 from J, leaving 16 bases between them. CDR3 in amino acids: CASSVAGGAKGTQYF. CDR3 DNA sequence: TGTGCCAGCAGCGTAGCCGGGGGAGCCAAAGGGACCCAGTACTTC.

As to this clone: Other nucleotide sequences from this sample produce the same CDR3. The CDR3, as DNA: TGTGCCATCAAGGCAGGGACTAATGAAAAACTGTTTTTT. It yields the protein CAIKAGTNEKLFF. The rearrangement joins TRBV6-8 to TRBJ1-4; a possible D gene is TRBD1 (5 bases). Trimming removed 10 bases from V and 2 bases from J, with 11 bases in between. The CDR3 has 13 amino acids. The germline gives CDR1 MNHGY, CDR2 SAAAGT.